This record concerns one T cell receptor (beta chain) sequence. Antigen specificity is unknown. This entry comes from a study of T-cell reconstitution after alpha-beta-depleted transplantation in children. Germline CDR1 and CDR2: DFQATT and SNEGSKA (reference sequence). The length of the CDR3 is 14 residues. Trimming took off 1 base at V and 11 bases at J, with 18 bases between the two ends. Findings and limits, study-wide: Alpha-beta T cells about two months after transplant reportedly derived from several hundred expanded graft clones.

Unique molecular identifiers were used in preparing the TCRbeta library. One entry per CDR3 protein results from TCRdb running MiXCR on the PCR reads. The sample shows roughly 490,000 distinct CDR3 sequences, around 10% of them seen only once. The chain links TRBV20-1 to TRBJ2-1, with D uncertain. Sequencing was performed on PBMCs, mostly from graft donor cells, taken 180 days after TCRalphabeta/CD19-depleted stem cell transplant. This receptor was identified in a female patient aged 2-15 years who had a stem cell transplant for aplastic anemia, so the T cells may come from the graft donor. Here the CDR3 reads CSARVGSNGGQQFF. The DNA of the CDR3 is TGCAGTGCTAGAGTAGGTTCGAACGGTGGGCAGCAGTTCTTC.